This T cell receptor (beta chain) was identified during a study of blood T cells in healthy people across ages. Study-level information: About one barcoded beta molecule per two T cells was captured by template switching.

CDR3 length: 13 amino acids. Germline V CDR1 and CDR2: SNHLY, FYNNEI. V lost 7 bases and J lost 2, with 10 bases in between. A sample-barcoded 5' primer and a J-beta primer mix were used in a second PCR of roughly 6 to 12 cycles. One entry per CDR3 protein results from TCRdb running MiXCR on the 5' RACE reads. The sample includes over 950,000 distinct CDR3 sequences, approximately 50% of them seen just once. Material: blood. This chain joins TRBV2 and TRBJ2-3; TRBD2 is a possible D gene (6 bases). The receptor comes from a woman aged 60-70 years in good health. CDR3 sequence: CASKGTFTDTQYF. CDR3 nucleotide sequence: TGTGCCAGCAAGGGGACTTTCACAGATACGCAGTATTTT. Looking up the rest from reference TRBV2 and TRBJ2-3 gives the full variable domain: EPEVTQTPSHQVTQMGQEVILRCVPISNHLYFYWYRQILGQKVEFLVSFYNNEISEKSEIFDDQFSVERPDGSNFTLKIRSTKLEDSAMYFCASKGTFTDTQYFGPGTRLTVL.